Detailed here is one T cell receptor beta chain. The data stem from a study of blood T cell repertoires in COVID-19. This CDR3 has 14 residues. Per germline, CDR1 MDHEN and CDR2 SYDVKM. Trimming left V 1 base short and J 4 bases short, with 10 bases between. Generated by immunoSEQ multiplex PCR, the TCRdb table keeps only in-frame clones and is missing some. This table holds about 220,000 clones, approximately 77% found once. The chain combines TRBV28 with TRBJ1-2; D is unclear. The sample was peripheral blood. The sequence was obtained from a woman older than 75 with acute or convalescent COVID-19. CDR3 protein: CASSLLGRPYGYTF. DNA for the CDR3: TGTGCCAGCAGTTTATTGGGCAGACCCTATGGCTACACCTTC.